The 27 T cell receptor beta chains listed next were all sequenced from one sample in a study of T cells in Graves' hyperthyroidism and ophthalmopathy. Amplification of TCR beta CDR3 regions used RNA as the template. The HTBI primer set served for first-round RT-PCR of the TCR CDR3. TCRdb reprocessed the multiplex PCR reads with MiXCR, giving one entry per CDR3 protein. In the table there are roughly 720,000 distinct CDR3 sequences, 15% to 20% of which are singletons. Material: blood. The receptor source for this set is a man aged 45-65 years with Graves' hyperthyroidism.

This clonotype was seen many times. J is TRBJ1-6 and V is TRBV20-1, with D unclear. V was pared by 2 bases and J by 7 bases, with 9 bases between. The germline CDR1 and CDR2 sequences are DFQATT and SNEGSKA (reference sequence). This CDR3 contains 13 residues. CDR3 nucleotide sequence: TGCAGTGCTAGAAAGGATGCCAATTCACCCCTCCACTTT. It specifies CSARKDANSPLHF.

This chain uses TRBV20-1 with TRBJ1-2, with a tentative D call TRBD1 (6 bases). Germline-derived CDR1 and CDR2 are DFQATT and SNEGSKA (reference sequence). CDR3 length: 13 residues. Deletions cut 6 bases from V and 0 bases from J, with 11 bases between. CDR3: CSANDRTNYGYTF. DNA for the CDR3: TGCAGTGCCAACGACAGGACTAACTATGGCTACACCTTC.

The table lists this clonotype with many counts. The chain is built from TRBV6-2 or TRBV6-3 and TRBJ2-1, with 7 positions matching TRBD2. V lost 4 bases to trimming and J lost 6 bases; unmatched junction nucleotides: 6. The CDR3 length is 14 residues. Germline-derived CDR1 and CDR2 are MNHEY and SVGEGT. CDR3 sequence reads: CASSLSGGSNEQFF. The CDR3 bases are TGTGCCAGCAGTTTATCAGGCGGGAGCAATGAGCAGTTCTTC.

At least ten counts were recorded for this clonotype. In nucleotides, the CDR3 is TGTGCCTGGAGTGGAAACACCATATATTTT. Translating gives CAWSGNTIYF. V usage is TRBV30 and J usage is TRBJ1-3; no clear D gene. The CDR3 length is 10 residues. Trimming removed 1 base at V and 5 bases at J, with 0 bases between. Germline V lookup: CDR1 GTSNPN, CDR2 SVGIG (reference sequence).

This clonotype came up many times. The chain has TRBV11-1 and TRBJ2-7; no clear D. The CDR3 extends over 12 amino acids. V shed 5 bases and J shed 12 bases, with 17 bases lying between them. Germline V gene sequence: CDR1 SGHAT, CDR2 FQDESV (reference sequence). The CDR3 DNA sequence: TGTGCCAGCAGCCACAGTAATAGGCGGCCGTACTTC. This codes for CASSHSNRRPYF.

This clonotype was seen repeatedly, ten times or more. The chain combines TRBV18 with TRBJ1-6; possibly TRBD1 for D (5 bases). Per the germline V gene, CDR1 is KGHSH and CDR2 is LQKENI. This CDR3 spans 15 amino acids. The V and J ends lost 3 bases and 6 bases respectively, with 12 bases between them. CDR3 sequence reads: CASSPVTVANSPLHF. The CDR3 coding sequence is TGTGCCAGCTCACCGGTGACAGTGGCTAATTCACCCCTCCACTTT.

This chain connects TRBV29-1 to TRBJ2-3; no definite D call. The CDR3 totals 13 residues. From germline, CDR1 is SQVTM and CDR2 ANQGSEA. V dropped 7 bases and J dropped 2 bases, with 13 bases sitting between them. In DNA form, the CDR3 reads TGCAGCGCCGGTTTGGGTTCCACAGATACGCAGTATTTT. Translated: CSAGLGSTDTQYF.

This clonotype showed up many times. The chain carries TRBV20-1 and TRBJ2-1; D possibly corresponds to TRBD2 (6 bases). V was clipped by 1 base and J by 2 bases, with 12 bases between them. CDR1 is DFQATT and CDR2 is SNEGSKA in the germline V gene (reference sequence). This CDR3 is 15 amino acids long. CDR3 in DNA: TGCAGTGCTAGAGGCGATAGCGGCACCTACAATGAGCAGTTCTTC. As protein: CSARGDSGTYNEQFF.

This clonotype was picked up many times. This rearrangement joins TRBV24-1 to TRBJ1-5, with TRBD1 matching over 10 bases. The CDR3 is 19 residues long. The V and J ends lost 1 base and 1 base, in that order; junction bases with no gene match: 9. The germline V gene has CDR1 KGHDR and CDR2 SFDVKD. The CDR3 sequence: CATSDLGDRGKKSNQPQHF. CDR3 DNA: TGTGCCACCAGTGATTTAGGGGACAGGGGAAAGAAAAGCAATCAGCCCCAGCATTTT.

The chain recombines TRBV5-6 with TRBJ2-2; 11 nucleotides agree with TRBD1. After removal of 2 bases from V and 5 bases from J, the junction contained 2 bases not matched to a gene. Germline V CDR1 and CDR2: SGHDT, YYEEEE. The CDR3 is 15 residues long. The CDR3 DNA sequence: TGTGCCAGCAGCTTCCGGGACAGGGGGACCGGGGAGCTGTTTTTT. Translated, it gives CASSFRDRGTGELFF.

For this clonotype: A much larger clone differs by one base, so this may be a read error. The V and J genes are TRBV6-1 and TRBJ1-2; D is possibly TRBD1 (5 bases). CDR1 is MNHNS, CDR2 SASEGT, per germline. The CDR3 loop spans 16 amino acids. This chain's CDR3 is CATSHYNPAGTYGYTF. DNA for the CDR3: TGTGCCACCAGTCATTATAATCCTGCTGGGACCTATGGCTACACCTTC.

The CDR3: CASSQTSGSRYEQFF. DNA of the CDR3: TGTGCCAGCAGTCAGACTAGCGGGAGTCGGTATGAGCAGTTCTTC. V and J are TRBV2 and TRBJ2-1; TRBD2 matches at 12 bases. The CDR3 runs 15 residues. After removal of 5 bases from V and 8 bases from J, the junction contained 7 bases not matched to a gene. The germline V gene encodes CDR1 SNHLY and CDR2 FYNNEI.

This clonotype showed up many times. The genes are TRBV28 and TRBJ2-3, with TRBD2 matching 9 bases. This CDR3 contains 16 residues. V trimming: 5 bases; J trimming: 2 bases; junction bases outside the gene matches: 8. Germline CDR1 and CDR2: MDHEN and SYDVKM. In DNA form, the CDR3 reads TGTGCCAGCAGTCCCCTGAGCGGGAGGCTCACAGATACGCAGTATTTT. It is translated as CASSPLSGRLTDTQYF.

This CDR3 reads CASSLGSMAYEQYF. The CDR3 bases are TGTGCCAGCAGCTTGGGGAGTATGGCCTACGAGCAGTACTTC. The rearrangement uses TRBV11-2 and TRBJ2-7, with D tentatively TRBD2 (5 bases). The V gene lost 3 bases and the J gene lost 2 bases, with 11 bases spanning the gap. Germline CDR1 reads SGHAT; CDR2 reads FQNNGV. This CDR3 spans 14 amino acids.

In this sample, this clonotype turned up many times. The rearrangement links TRBV5-1 to TRBJ2-5; D unclear. The germline V gene encodes CDR1 SGHRS and CDR2 YFSETQ. The ends were cut back, 1 base at V and 1 base at J, with 11 bases in the middle. The length of the CDR3 is 15 residues. CDR3 residues: CASSLHSGFQETQYF. CDR3 DNA sequence: TGCGCCAGCAGCTTGCATTCAGGCTTCCAAGAGACCCAGTACTTC.

Ten or more counts support this clonotype. This chain joins TRBV3-1 and TRBJ2-3, with D perhaps TRBD2 (6 bases). Per the germline V gene, CDR1 is LGHDT and CDR2 is YNNKEL (reference sequence). The CDR3 covers 18 residues. Trimming removed 0 bases at V and 1 base at J, with 17 bases between. CDR3 protein: CASSQEAEAGRRTDTQYF. The CDR3 nucleotides are TGTGCCAGCAGCCAAGAGGCCGAGGCGGGAAGGCGCACAGATACGCAGTATTTT.

This clonotype has a count of ten or more. This chain joins TRBV2 and TRBJ1-4; a possible D gene is TRBD1 (6 bases). V dropped 6 bases and J dropped 1 base, with 9 bases sitting between them. Germline V gene lookup returns CDR1 SNHLY and CDR2 FYNNEI. This CDR3 has 14 amino acids. The CDR3 here is CASRYRETNEKLFF. The CDR3 nucleotides read TGTGCCAGCAGATACAGGGAAACTAATGAAAAACTGTTTTTT.

This clonotype occurred a few times. The chain has TRBV5-4 and TRBJ2-4; D unclear. This CDR3 is 14 amino acids long. Germline values: CDR1 SGHNT, CDR2 YYREEE (reference sequence). V dropped 1 base and J dropped 5 bases, with 10 bases sitting between them. The DNA of the CDR3 is TGTGCCAGCAGCTTGATGTTAGGTGAAAACATTCAGTACTTC. This translates into CASSLMLGENIQYF.

This clonotype occurred many times. The chain links TRBV6-5 to TRBJ1-1; no clear D. There are 12 residues in the CDR3. Germline V gene data show CDR1 as MNHEY and CDR2 as SVGAGI. Trimming removed 2 bases from V and 4 bases from J, with 5 bases in between. The CDR3 DNA reads TGTGCCAGCAGTTACGCGGGCACTGAAGCTTTCTTT. The encoded protein is CASSYAGTEAFF.

This clonotype was picked up a small number of times. The rearrangement uses TRBV20-1 and TRBJ2-7; no definite D call. The germline V gene has CDR1 DFQATT and CDR2 SNEGSKA (reference sequence). V was clipped by 8 bases and J by 0 bases, with 11 bases between them. This CDR3 spans 12 amino acids. The CDR3 protein is CSSTQASYEQYF. In nucleotides, the CDR3 is TGCAGTTCTACCCAGGCCTCCTACGAGCAGTACTTC.

This clonotype was detected only a few times. The rearrangement links TRBV20-1 to TRBJ1-1; D might be TRBD1 (6 bases). Germline V CDR1 and CDR2: DFQATT, SNEGSKA (reference sequence). The CDR3 spans 13 residues. V gave up 6 bases and J gave up 1 base, with 12 bases separating them. In DNA form, the CDR3 reads TGCAGTGCCCGGGACATTTGGAACACTGAAGCTTTCTTT. This gives the protein CSARDIWNTEAFF.

A single count supports this clonotype. The chain is built from TRBV20-1 and TRBJ2-7, with a weak D call TRBD2 (6 bases). The CDR3 is 16 amino acids. Germline V gene sequence: CDR1 DFQATT, CDR2 SNEGSKA (reference sequence). With 4 bases removed from V and 0 bases from J, the gap between germline ends came to 19 bases. The CDR3 nucleotides are TGCAGTGCTATTCGGTGGGGGGTTCAAAGCTCCTACGAGCAGTACTTC. Protein product: CSAIRWGVQSSYEQYF.

The CDR3 DNA follows: TGTGCCAGCTCTCCGGGGGTGGATCAGCCCCAGCATTTT. Its protein product is CASSPGVDQPQHF. This chain links TRBV18 with TRBJ1-5; D may be TRBD1 (5 bases). Germline CDR1 reads KGHSH; CDR2 reads LQKENI. The CDR3 loop spans 13 amino acids. V lost 6 bases, J lost 5 bases, and 11 bases lay in between. The full variable domain, in which reference TRBV18 and TRBJ1-5 provide the parts outside the CDR3, is NAGVMQNPRHLVRRRGQEARLRCSPMKGHSHVYWYRQLPEEGLKFMVYLQKENIIDESGMPKERFSAEFPKEGPSILRIQQVVRGDSAAYFCASSPGVDQPQHFGDGTRLSIL.

This clonotype was counted between two and nine times. The chain has TRBV7-9 and TRBJ1-2; D uncertain. This CDR3 comprises 15 residues. The V gene's germline CDR1 is SEHNR and CDR2 FQNEAQ (reference sequence). V gave up 7 bases and J gave up 4 bases, with 19 bases separating them. The CDR3 sequence is CASTRREDVIYGYTF. Written as DNA, the CDR3 is TGTGCCAGCACCCGAAGGGAGGACGTCATCTATGGCTACACCTTC.

This clonotype has only a few counts. The genes are TRBV20-1 and TRBJ1-2; no firm D call. Germline V gene data show CDR1 as DFQATT and CDR2 as SNEGSKA (reference sequence). V gave up 5 bases and J gave up 0 bases, with 13 bases separating them. The CDR3 loop spans 14 amino acids. For the CDR3, the DNA is TGCAGTGCTCCCGGACCCACATCTAACTATGGCTACACCTTC. This encodes CSAPGPTSNYGYTF.

This clonotype was observed a few times. This chain uses TRBV24-1 with TRBJ2-1, with 8 bases that match TRBD1. Germline CDR1 reads KGHDR; CDR2 reads SFDVKD. V lost 5 bases, J lost 9 bases, and 14 bases stayed unmatched. The CDR3 contains 16 residues. The CDR3 DNA is TGTGCCACCAGTGTGTCGGGGCCAGGGGGCTATGGTGAGCAGTTCTTC. It specifies CATSVSGPGGYGEQFF.

This clonotype was observed at least ten times. This chain uses TRBV28 with TRBJ1-5; the D is unclear. The germline CDR1 and CDR2 sequences are MDHEN and SYDVKM. CDR3 size: 15 residues. V lost 4 bases and J 7 bases, leaving 17 bases between the germline ends. The CDR3, as DNA: TGTGCCAGCAGTTCGCCGGGAAAGTCGGGACAGCCCCAGCATTTT. This gives the protein CASSSPGKSGQPQHF.